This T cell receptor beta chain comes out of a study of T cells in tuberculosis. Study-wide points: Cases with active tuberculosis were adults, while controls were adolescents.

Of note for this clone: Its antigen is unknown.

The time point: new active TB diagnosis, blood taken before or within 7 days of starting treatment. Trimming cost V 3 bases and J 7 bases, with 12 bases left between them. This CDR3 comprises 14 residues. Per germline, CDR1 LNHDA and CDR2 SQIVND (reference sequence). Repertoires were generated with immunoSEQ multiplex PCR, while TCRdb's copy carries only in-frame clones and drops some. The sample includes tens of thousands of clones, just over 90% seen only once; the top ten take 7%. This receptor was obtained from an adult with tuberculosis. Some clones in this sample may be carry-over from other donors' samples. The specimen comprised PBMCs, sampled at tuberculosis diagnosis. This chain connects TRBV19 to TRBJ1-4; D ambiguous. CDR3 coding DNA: TGTGCCAGTAGTATGAGGGCTTCTATTGAAAAACTGTTTTTT. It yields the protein CASSMRASIEKLFF.